Presented here are 27 T cell receptor beta chains from one specimen sequenced in a study of graft-versus-host responses after intestinal transplantation. Here immunoSEQ multiplex PCR was the method, and the copy in TCRdb shows in-frame clones only, minus some. The table lists roughly 80,000 clones, 80% to 90% of them singletons. The antigens of these receptors remain unknown. Sequenced here: unstimulated CD8+ T cells sorted from spleen or lymph node cells, sampled before transplant. All receptors come from a human donor who was the organ donor for an intestinal transplant.

This clone was seen only once. CDR3 sequence reads: CASSGSGLGYTF. The CDR3 region has the DNA TGTGCCAGTAGTGGTTCGGGGCTTGGCTACACCTTC. This chain uses TRBV19 with TRBJ1-2; maybe TRBD1 (5 bases). V lost 5 bases to trimming and J lost 7 bases, with 11 bases between them. Germline V lookup: CDR1 LNHDA, CDR2 SQIVND (reference sequence). This CDR3 is 12 amino acids long.

This clone was observed a handful of times. The chain combines TRBV6-1 with TRBJ1-1, with D hard to call. The germline V gene encodes CDR1 MNHNS and CDR2 SASEGT. Trimming took off 7 bases at V and 2 bases at J, with 17 bases between the two ends. The CDR3 spans 15 residues. The CDR3 spells CASTPGGLTNTEAFF. DNA of the CDR3: TGTGCCAGCACCCCTGGAGGCCTAACAAACACTGAAGCTTTCTTT.

The CDR3 DNA reads as TGTGCCAGCAGCACCAACAGCATGACCGGGGAGCTGTTTTTT. Amino acid sequence: CASSTNSMTGELFF. V gene TRBV7-2 combines with J gene TRBJ2-2; no definite D call. V was cut by 5 bases and J by 5 bases, with 12 bases left in between. The CDR3 runs 14 residues. The germline V gene has CDR1 SGHTA and CDR2 FQGNSA.

The V gene is TRBV5-1, the J gene TRBJ2-7; D is uncertain. The CDR3 has 12 amino acids. CDR1 is SGHRS and CDR2 is YFSETQ in the germline V gene. Trimming removed 3 bases at V and 4 bases at J, with 8 bases between. The chain's CDR3 is CASSYFGYEQYF. The CDR3 coding sequence is TGCGCCAGCAGCTACTTTGGATACGAGCAGTACTTC.

J is TRBJ1-5 and V is TRBV28, with D perhaps matching TRBD1 (5 bases). The CDR3 runs 16 residues. Germline V gene sequence: CDR1 MDHEN, CDR2 SYDVKM. Trimming stripped 3 bases from V and 7 bases from J, with 19 bases between. As DNA, the CDR3 is TGTGCCAGCAGTTTTGGTTTTTCGGGGGAGAGGCAGCCCCAGCATTTT. Its protein product is CASSFGFSGERQPQHF.

The V gene is TRBV10-1, the J gene TRBJ2-1, with a weak D call TRBD2 (7 bases). Germline V gene sequence: CDR1 WNHNN, CDR2 SYGVQD (reference sequence). The ends were cut back, 2 bases at V and 8 bases at J, with 10 bases in the middle. CDR3 length: 13 amino acids. CDR3 region: CASSEGGADEQFF. CDR3 nucleotide sequence: TGCGCCAGCAGTGAGGGGGGGGCGGATGAGCAGTTCTTC.

The chain uses TRBV27 and TRBJ1-1; no firm D call. This CDR3 comprises 13 residues. V dropped 4 bases and J dropped 1 base, with 7 bases sitting between them. Germline CDR1 and CDR2: MNHEY and SMNVEV (reference sequence). In nucleotides, the CDR3 is TGTGCCAGCAGTTATGTGGGGAACACTGAAGCTTTCTTT. It yields the protein CASSYVGNTEAFF.

The chain's CDR3 is CASRESTNSPLHF. The CDR3, as DNA: TGTGCCAGCCGCGAATCTACCAATTCACCCCTCCACTTT. V and J are TRBV2 and TRBJ1-6; D is ambiguous. Trimming left V 8 bases short and J 7 bases short, with 12 bases between. This CDR3 has 13 amino acids. Germline V lookup: CDR1 SNHLY, CDR2 FYNNEI.

The rearrangement joins TRBV5-1 to TRBJ2-1; D ambiguous. Germline loops: CDR1 SGHRS, CDR2 YFSETQ. This CDR3 has 12 residues. The V end lost 4 bases, the J end lost 6 bases, and 8 bases lay between the germline ends. CDR3 coding DNA: TGCGCCAGCAGCAAGGACCGCAATGAGCAGTTCTTC. Its translation is CASSKDRNEQFF.

The chain has TRBV5-5 and TRBJ1-5; D is unclear. The germline V and J ends were trimmed by 1 base and 0 bases, with 14 bases remaining between them. The CDR3 is made up of 17 amino acids. CDR1 and CDR2 (germline): SGHKS, YYEKEE (reference sequence). The CDR3 region has the DNA TGTGCCAGCAGCTTGTCAATAACTGCGGATAGCAATCAGCCCCAGCATTTT. Translated, it gives CASSLSITADSNQPQHF.

This clone was picked up one time. The V call is TRBV5-1, the J call TRBJ2-7; TRBD2 might be the D (6 bases). The V end lost 4 bases, the J end lost 1 base, and 9 bases lay between the germline ends. The germline V gene has CDR1 SGHRS and CDR2 YFSETQ. This CDR3 comprises 13 residues. The CDR3 coding sequence is TGCGCCAGCAGCCGGGGACTTTCCTACGAGCAGTACTTC. Residues: CASSRGLSYEQYF.

V usage is TRBV5-6 and J usage is TRBJ1-1, with D possibly matching TRBD1 (5 bases). This CDR3 contains 14 residues. V lost 2 bases to trimming and J lost 3 bases, with 11 bases between them. Germline lookup yields CDR1 SGHDT and CDR2 YYEEEE. DNA for the CDR3: TGTGCCAGCAGCTTTTCCCAGGGAGACACTGAAGCTTTCTTT. Its protein is CASSFSQGDTEAFF.

V and J are TRBV9 and TRBJ1-6; D might be TRBD1 (5 bases). Looked up from germline, CDR1 is SGDLS and CDR2 is YYNGEE. The V end lost 0 bases, the J end lost 5 bases, and 6 bases lay between the germline ends. This CDR3 is built from 14 residues. The CDR3 DNA follows: TGTGCCAGCAGCGTAGTAGGGGATAATTCACCCCTCCACTTT. Amino acids: CASSVVGDNSPLHF.

This chain connects TRBV30 to TRBJ2-1, with TRBD2 matching over 14 bases. This CDR3 is 14 amino acids long. Germline CDR1 reads GTSNPN; CDR2 reads SVGIG (reference sequence). V lost 4 bases and J lost 12; bases outside the gene matches: 8. CDR3 DNA sequence: TGTGCCTGGATGACTAGCGGGGGGGCCTCGGGGCAGTTCTTC. Its translation: CAWMTSGGASGQFF.

This sequence joins TRBV28 and TRBJ2-5; D may match TRBD1 or TRBD2 (6 bases each). Trimming pared 5 bases from V and 4 bases from J, leaving 14 bases between. The germline V gene has CDR1 MDHEN and CDR2 SYDVKM. This CDR3 region has 14 residues. The DNA of the CDR3 is TGTGCCAGCAGTATTAGGGGGGTAGGAGAGACCCAGTACTTC. Encoded protein: CASSIRGVGETQYF.

CDR3: CASSWGLDTEAFF. In DNA, the CDR3 is TGTGCCAGCAGCTGGGGACTGGACACTGAAGCTTTCTTT. This chain joins TRBV5-6 and TRBJ1-1; TRBD1 might be the D (5 bases). Germline V gene sequence: CDR1 SGHDT, CDR2 YYEEEE. The CDR3 runs to 13 residues. Trimming left V 3 bases short and J 3 bases short, with 9 bases between. Complete variable domain (other parts from reference TRBV5-6 and TRBJ1-1): DAGVTQSPTHLIKTRGQQVTLRCSPKSGHDTVSWYQQALGQGPQFIFQYYEEEERQRGNFPDRFSGHQFPNYSSELNVNALLLGDSALYLCASSWGLDTEAFFGQGTRLTVV.

J is TRBJ2-5 and V is TRBV4-1, with TRBD1 identical over 11 bases. Judging by the DNA end, TRBJ2-7 fits better; the J call may be wrong. Looked up from germline, CDR1 is MGHRA and CDR2 is YSYEKL. The CDR3 sequence is 15 residues long. The CDR3 here is CASSQGGTGGNEQYF. The CDR3 DNA reads as TGCGCCAGCAGCCAAGGGGGGACAGGGGGGAACGAGCAGTACTTC.

This clone is medium-sized (0.01 to 0.1%) in the sample. The chain links TRBV6-4 to TRBJ1-6; D is ambiguous. In germline, CDR1 is MRHNA, CDR2 SNTAGT. This CDR3 is 13 amino acids long. V was pared by 0 bases and J by 7 bases, with 4 bases between. The CDR3 bases are TGTGCCAGCAGTGACTCGGACAATTCACCCCTCCACTTT. Its protein is CASSDSDNSPLHF.

The V call is TRBV4-1, the J call TRBJ2-1; D unclear. Germline values: CDR1 MGHRA, CDR2 YSYEKL. The V and J ends lost 0 bases and 6 bases respectively, with 9 bases between them. This CDR3 has 14 residues. CDR3 bases: TGCGCCAGCAGCCAAGACATGAGAGGCAATGAGCAGTTCTTC. Amino acid sequence: CASSQDMRGNEQFF.

The chain employs TRBV6-5 and TRBJ2-7; TRBD1 matches at 12 bases. The CDR3 length is 15 residues. The junction had 5 bases not matched to a gene; V was cut back by 6 bases and J by 2 bases. Germline V CDR1 and CDR2: MNHEY, SVGAGI. The CDR3 nucleotides read TGTGCCAGCAGCCTGGGACAGGGGGCCCCCTACGAGCAGTACTTC. Protein product: CASSLGQGAPYEQYF.

V is TRBV4-2 and J is TRBJ1-4; the D gene is possibly TRBD1 (6 bases). The CDR3 extends over 15 amino acids. V gave up 4 bases and J gave up 8 bases, with 17 bases separating them. CDR1 is LGHNA, CDR2 YNFKEQ, per germline. CDR3 amino acids: CASSPRTGGIEKLFF. The CDR3, as DNA: TGTGCCAGCAGCCCCCGCACGGGGGGCATAGAAAAACTGTTTTTT.

About this clone itself: The sample contains more than one DNA sequence encoding this CDR3. The chain has TRBV2 and TRBJ2-2; 7 nucleotides match TRBD2. The V gene's germline CDR1 is SNHLY and CDR2 FYNNEI. With V trimmed by 6 bases and J by 3 bases, 4 bases remained unmatched. The CDR3 is 14 amino acids. As DNA, the CDR3 is TGTGCCAGCAGAGAGCGGGGATACACCGGGGAGCTGTTTTTT. This gives the protein CASRERGYTGELFF.

This chain joins TRBV9 and TRBJ2-2, with 7 bases fitting TRBD1. The CDR3 is 15 residues long. Germline CDR1 is SGDLS and CDR2 is YYNGEE. The V and J ends lost 3 bases and 4 bases, in that order; junction bases with no gene match: 6. As DNA, the CDR3 is TGTGCCAGCAGCGGTGAGGGGGCCGTCACCGGGGAGCTGTTTTTT. Protein: CASSGEGAVTGELFF.

The V call is TRBV14, the J call TRBJ1-1; 11 bases agree with TRBD1. There are 19 residues in the CDR3. The germline V gene encodes CDR1 SGHDN and CDR2 FVKESK. J was trimmed by 0 bases and V by 3 bases; bases with no gene match: 12. The CDR3 loop is CASSHLPGQGGWVNTEAFF. The CDR3 DNA follows: TGTGCCAGCAGCCACTTACCGGGACAGGGGGGGTGGGTGAACACTGAAGCTTTCTTT.

This clone has more than one count but fewer than ten. The chain uses TRBV10-2 and TRBJ1-6, with 8 bases fitting TRBD1. CDR1 and CDR2 from the germline V gene are WSHSY and SAAADI. The V segment lost 4 bases and the J segment 7 bases; nucleotides outside the gene matches: 6. This CDR3 contains 15 residues. CDR3 amino acids: CASSGMTGANSPLHF. DNA for the CDR3: TGCGCCAGCAGTGGGATGACAGGGGCGAATTCACCCCTCCACTTT.

This sequence joins TRBV15 and TRBJ1-3; D might be TRBD1 (6 bases). The CDR3 consists of 16 residues. With 5 bases removed from V and 4 bases from J, the gap between germline ends came to 18 bases. Germline V lookup: CDR1 LNHNV, CDR2 YYDKDF (reference sequence). CDR3 bases: TGTGCCACCAGCGAGGGGGAGAACTTTAGGGGAAACACCATATATTTT. Its translation: CATSEGENFRGNTIYF.

The rearrangement links TRBV29-1 to TRBJ2-7; D may match TRBD1 or TRBD2 (5 bases each). Trimming removed 4 bases at V and 3 bases at J, with 13 bases between. CDR1 and CDR2 from the germline V gene are SQVTM and ANQGSEA. The CDR3 consists of 13 residues. In nucleotides, the CDR3 is TGCAGCGTTGCGTTGGGGGAGAACTACGAGCAGTACTTC. Translating gives CSVALGENYEQYF.